Listed here are 18 T cell receptor beta chains from one sample, sequenced in a study of T-cell memory formation after mild COVID-19. A single record per CDR3 protein comes from TCRdb applying MiXCR to the 5' RACE reads. The data hold hundreds of thousands of distinct CDR3 sequences, with 20% to 30% observed a single time. The specimen was PBMCs or a T cell subset sorted from them (not recorded which). Source of these receptors: an adult woman who had mild COVID-19 (a few samples of this study predate the infection). Cell type and time point are not known.

The chain is built from TRBV30 and TRBJ2-3, with TRBD1 identical over 7 bases. The CDR3 is 15 residues long. The junction had 9 bases not matched to a gene; V was cut back by 4 bases and J by 2 bases. Per germline, CDR1 GTSNPN and CDR2 SVGIG (reference sequence). The CDR3 bases are TGTGCCTGGAAACGTGGGACAGTTCCCACAGATACGCAGTATTTT. It encodes CAWKRGTVPTDTQYF.

This clonotype appeared a single time. This chain connects TRBV3-1 to TRBJ2-7; D possibly matches TRBD1 or TRBD2 (5 bases each). The CDR3 runs to 16 residues. Trimming took off 3 bases at V and 3 bases at J, with 18 bases between the two ends. Germline V gene lookup returns CDR1 LGHDT and CDR2 YNNKEL (reference sequence). CDR3 region: CASSQFFRDEHYEQYF. CDR3 in DNA: TGTGCCAGCAGCCAGTTTTTCCGGGACGAACACTACGAGCAGTACTTC.

The rearrangement joins TRBV5-1 to TRBJ2-1; TRBD2 matches at 9 bases. This CDR3 spans 18 amino acids. Germline V gene lookup returns CDR1 SGHRS and CDR2 YFSETQ. V dropped 0 bases and J dropped 1; count of bases not matched to a gene: 8. CDR3 loop: CASSLALASGASYNEQFF. The CDR3, as DNA: TGCGCCAGCAGCTTGGCATTGGCTAGCGGGGCTTCCTACAATGAGCAGTTCTTC.

J is TRBJ2-7 and V is TRBV5-1; a possible D gene is TRBD2 (6 bases). Trimming cost V 5 bases and J 2 bases, with 11 bases left between them. CDR3 size: 13 residues. Germline V CDR1 and CDR2: SGHRS, YFSETQ. This chain's CDR3 is CASRKLAAYEQYF. The DNA of the CDR3 is TGCGCCAGCAGAAAACTAGCTGCCTACGAGCAGTACTTC.

The chain links TRBV15 to TRBJ2-3, with 8 bases aligning to TRBD2. Germline loops: CDR1 LNHNV, CDR2 YYDKDF (reference sequence). CDR3 size: 17 residues. Trimming cost V 3 bases and J 2 bases; bases outside gene matches: 10. The CDR3, as DNA: TGTGCCACCAGCAGTAAGGGGCCGGGGGGGAACACAGATACGCAGTATTTT. This codes for CATSSKGPGGNTDTQYF.

The V and J genes are TRBV5-1 and TRBJ1-1; D gene ambiguous. The CDR3 length is 14 residues. Germline-derived CDR1 and CDR2 are SGHRS and YFSETQ. Trimming removed 4 bases at V and 3 bases at J, with 13 bases between. The CDR3 sequence: CASSPNGRYTEAFF. In DNA, the CDR3 is TGCGCCAGCAGCCCAAACGGGAGATACACTGAAGCTTTCTTT.

This chain links TRBV24-1 with TRBJ2-1; TRBD1 matches at 9 bases. Germline lookup yields CDR1 KGHDR and CDR2 SFDVKD. This CDR3 has 14 amino acids. V lost 2 bases and J lost 12; bases outside the gene matches: 7. The CDR3 protein is CATSDSQYRGRQFF. Written as DNA, the CDR3 is TGTGCCACCAGTGATTCACAATACAGGGGGCGGCAGTTCTTC.

This clonotype was counted a few times. The J gene is TRBJ1-2, the V gene TRBV20-1; TRBD1 matches 10 bases. This CDR3 has 15 residues. Trimming at V came to 0 bases and at J to 7 bases, leaving 8 bases not matched to a gene. The germline V gene has CDR1 DFQATT and CDR2 SNEGSKA (reference sequence). CDR3 in amino acids: CSARDSRQGALGYTF. The CDR3 coding sequence is TGCAGTGCTAGAGATTCGAGACAGGGGGCGCTTGGCTACACCTTC.

This clonotype was counted a few times. The chain is built from TRBV18 and TRBJ2-6; TRBD2 is a possible D gene (5 bases). This CDR3 has 17 amino acids. Germline loops: CDR1 KGHSH, CDR2 LQKENI. V gave up 3 bases and J gave up 1 base, with 13 bases separating them. CDR3: CASSPRSTGSGANVLTF. The DNA of the CDR3 is TGTGCCAGCTCACCCCGTTCCACGGGGTCTGGGGCCAACGTCCTGACTTTC.

The chain recombines TRBV3-1 with TRBJ2-7; 7 nucleotides line up with TRBD1. This CDR3 has 16 amino acids. Germline CDR1 is LGHDT and CDR2 is YNNKEL (reference sequence). Losses at the gene ends were 0 bases for V and 3 bases for J; bases not matched to a gene: 8. The CDR3 region is CASSQDWAAGGYEQYF. The CDR3, as DNA: TGTGCCAGCAGCCAAGATTGGGCAGCAGGGGGCTACGAGCAGTACTTC.

In this sample, this clonotype turned up many times. The chain links TRBV5-1 to TRBJ2-2, with no clear D. From germline, CDR1 is SGHRS and CDR2 YFSETQ. V was trimmed by 1 base and J by 5 bases, leaving 6 bases between them. There are 13 residues in the CDR3. The CDR3 region has the DNA TGCGCCAGCAGCTTGCGAGATACCGGGGAGCTGTTTTTT. Residues: CASSLRDTGELFF.

This clonotype occurred many times. CDR3 coding DNA: TGCGCCAGCAGCCCCGGACTAGCGGGGGGTAGCACAGATACGCAGTATTTT. Translation gives CASSPGLAGGSTDTQYF. The chain carries TRBV4-1 and TRBJ2-3, with 14 bases identical to TRBD2. CDR3 length equals 17 residues. With V trimmed by 4 bases and J by 0 bases, 3 bases remained unmatched. Germline V gene sequence: CDR1 MGHRA, CDR2 YSYEKL.

This clonotype came up a few times. The J gene is TRBJ1-6, the V gene TRBV4-1; D remains ambiguous. The CDR3 totals 16 residues. Germline V gives CDR1 MGHRA, CDR2 YSYEKL. V lost 3 bases to trimming and J lost 6 bases, with 15 bases between them. DNA for the CDR3: TGCGCCAGCAGCCAGGAACAAGGGAACTCTAATTCACCCCTCCACTTT. Translated, it gives CASSQEQGNSNSPLHF.

This clonotype was seen more than once but under ten times. This rearrangement joins TRBV27 to TRBJ2-7, with D tentatively TRBD2 (6 bases). Germline lookup yields CDR1 MNHEY and CDR2 SMNVEV (reference sequence). Trimming cost V 6 bases and J 0 bases, with 18 bases left between them. This CDR3 spans 16 amino acids. CDR3 region: CASSPGTSRISYEQYF. CDR3 DNA: TGTGCCAGCAGCCCCGGGACTTCACGGATCTCCTACGAGCAGTACTTC.

This clonotype has a handful of counts. The chain couples TRBV6-4 to TRBJ2-1; possibly TRBD1 for D (7 bases). The CDR3 is 16 residues long. The ends were cut back, 2 bases at V and 4 bases at J, with 15 bases in the middle. Looked up from germline, CDR1 is MRHNA and CDR2 is SNTAGT. The CDR3 nucleotides read TGTGCCAGCAGTGACCAGGGCGGGACAGCGTACAATGAGCAGTTCTTC. Its protein product is CASSDQGGTAYNEQFF.

This clonotype was detected a few times. This CDR3 reads CASSFGVQMNTEAFF. The CDR3 DNA follows: TGTGCCAGCAGTTTCGGTGTACAGATGAACACTGAAGCTTTCTTT. V and J are TRBV12-3 or TRBV12-4 and TRBJ1-1; D is unclear. This CDR3 has 15 amino acids. Trimming cost V 3 bases and J 0 bases, with 11 bases left between them.

The table lists this clonotype with many counts. The chain couples TRBV6-6 to TRBJ2-1, with D maybe TRBD1 (6 bases). V was trimmed by 4 bases and J by 9 bases, leaving 10 bases between them. The CDR3 extends over 12 amino acids. Germline CDR1 is MNHNY and CDR2 is SVGAGI (reference sequence). For the CDR3, the DNA is TGTGCCAGCAGTTCGACAGGCGCTGAGCAGTTCTTC. Protein: CASSSTGAEQFF.

V usage is TRBV9 and J usage is TRBJ2-1; D is undetermined. V gave up 0 bases and J gave up 7 bases, with 8 bases separating them. This CDR3 comprises 13 residues. Germline CDR1 SGDLS, CDR2 YYNGEE. The CDR3 region is CASSVVTGNEQFF. CDR3 bases: TGTGCCAGCAGCGTAGTCACCGGAAATGAGCAGTTCTTC.